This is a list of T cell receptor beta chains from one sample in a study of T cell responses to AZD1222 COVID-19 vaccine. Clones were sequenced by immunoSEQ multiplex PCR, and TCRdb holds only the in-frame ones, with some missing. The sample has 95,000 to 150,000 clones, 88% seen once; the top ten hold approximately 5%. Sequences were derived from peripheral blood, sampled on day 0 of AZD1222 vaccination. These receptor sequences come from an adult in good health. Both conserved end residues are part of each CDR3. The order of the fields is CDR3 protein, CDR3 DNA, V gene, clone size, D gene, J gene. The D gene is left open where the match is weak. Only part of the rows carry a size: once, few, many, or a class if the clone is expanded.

CDR3: CASNKGRNYGYTF
DNA: TGTGCCAGCAACAAGGGACGGAACTATGGCTACACCTTC
V: TRBV28
size: -
D: -
J: TRBJ1-2

CDR3: CASSLQAQSNTGELFF
DNA: TGTGCCAGCAGCTTACAGGCCCAATCGAACACCGGGGAGCTGTTTTTT
V: TRBV9
size: -
D: -
J: TRBJ2-2

CDR3: CASSLDGVYNSPLHF
DNA: TGTGCCAGCAGCTTAGATGGAGTGTATAATTCACCCCTCCACTTT
V: TRBV7-2
size: -
D: -
J: TRBJ1-6

CDR3: CASSVGWDGSIGYTF
DNA: TGTGCCAGCAGCGTAGGGTGGGACGGCTCTATTGGCTACACCTTC
V: TRBV9
size: -
D: -
J: TRBJ1-2

CDR3: CASSLGGSQGYTF
DNA: TGTGCCAGCAGCTTAGGAGGGTCTCAGGGCTACACCTTC
V: TRBV7-8
size: -
D: -
J: TRBJ1-2

CDR3: CASSPTGTSGETQYF
DNA: TGTGCCAGCAGCCCCACCGGGACTAGCGGAGAGACCCAGTACTTC
V: TRBV7-2
size: -
D: TRBD2
J: TRBJ2-5

CDR3: CASNDRGSYNEQFF
DNA: TGTGCCAGTAATGACAGGGGGAGCTACAATGAGCAGTTCTTC
V: TRBV19
size: -
D: TRBD1
J: TRBJ2-1

CDR3: CATSDSTGLNTEAFF
DNA: TGTGCCACCAGTGATTCGACAGGCTTGAACACTGAAGCTTTCTTT
V: TRBV24-1
size: few
D: -
J: TRBJ1-1

CDR3: CASSFSPGLGATDQPQHF
DNA: TGTGCCAGCAGTTTTTCCCCAGGGCTCGGCGCAACCGATCAGCCCCAGCATTTT
V: TRBV28
size: few
D: -
J: TRBJ1-5

CDR3: CASSQVGRVTEQYF
DNA: TGTGCCAGCAGCCAAGTAGGCAGGGTAACCGAGCAGTACTTC
V: TRBV4-2
size: few
D: -
J: TRBJ2-7

CDR3: CASSQGDRNQPQHF
DNA: TGCGCCAGCAGCCAAGGAGACAGAAATCAGCCCCAGCATTTT
V: TRBV4-1
size: -
D: -
J: TRBJ1-5

CDR3: CASSVVLNQPQHF
DNA: TGTGCCAGCAGCGTCGTCTTAAATCAGCCCCAGCATTTT
V: TRBV6-2/TRBV6-3
size: -
D: -
J: TRBJ1-5

CDR3: CASTSQSGQPQHF
DNA: TGTGCCAGCACCTCCCAGAGCGGGCAGCCCCAGCATTTT
V: TRBV6-5
size: -
D: -
J: TRBJ1-5

CDR3: CASQGGNTIYF
DNA: TGTGCCAGCCAAGGAGGAAACACCATATATTTT
V: TRBV6-5
size: -
D: -
J: TRBJ1-3

CDR3: CASSLGTGQGNWPLHF
DNA: TGTGCCAGCAGCTTAGGGACGGGCCAGGGAAATTGGCCCCTCCACTTT
V: TRBV7-9
size: -
D: -
J: TRBJ1-6

CDR3: CASSLGYNEQFF
DNA: TGTGCCAGCAGCTTAGGATACAATGAGCAGTTCTTC
V: TRBV13
size: few
D: -
J: TRBJ2-1

CDR3: CAISEGLNYGYTF
DNA: TGTGCCATCAGTGAAGGGCTGAACTATGGCTACACCTTC
V: TRBV10-3
size: -
D: -
J: TRBJ1-2

CDR3: CASSLGFQGTETEAFF
DNA: TGTGCCAGCAGCTTAGGTTTTCAGGGCACGGAGACTGAAGCTTTCTTT
V: TRBV11-2
size: -
D: -
J: TRBJ1-1

CDR3: CASSRGSGAQPQHF
DNA: TGTGCCAGCAGTCGGGGCTCCGGGGCTCAGCCCCAGCATTTT
V: TRBV6-5
size: -
D: -
J: TRBJ1-5

CDR3: CASSSTDEQYF
DNA: TGTGCCAGCAGCTCCACGGACGAGCAGTACTTC
V: TRBV7-9
size: -
D: -
J: TRBJ2-7

CDR3: CASSQPTLRGRGDTQYF
DNA: TGTGCCAGCAGCCAACCTACCCTCAGGGGGCGCGGGGATACGCAGTATTTT
V: TRBV14
size: -
D: TRBD1
J: TRBJ2-3

CDR3: CASSIGQGGEQYF
DNA: TGTGCCAGCAGCATAGGACAGGGGGGGGAGCAGTACTTC
V: TRBV7-8
size: few
D: TRBD1
J: TRBJ2-7

CDR3: CASSFDREAFRTDTQYF
DNA: TGTGCCAGCAGTTTCGACAGGGAGGCTTTCCGCACAGATACGCAGTATTTT
V: TRBV27
size: -
D: -
J: TRBJ2-3

CDR3: CASSDRMDREKLFF
DNA: TGCGCCAGCAGTGATCGGATGGACCGTGAAAAACTGTTTTTT
V: TRBV10-2
size: -
D: -
J: TRBJ1-4

CDR3: CASSQGQGKETQYF
DNA: TGCGCCAGCAGCCAGGGACAGGGAAAAGAGACCCAGTACTTC
V: TRBV4-1
size: -
D: TRBD1
J: TRBJ2-5

CDR3: CASAVQSNTEAFF
DNA: TGTGCCAGCGCCGTTCAGTCGAACACTGAAGCTTTCTTT
V: TRBV5-4
size: -
D: -
J: TRBJ1-1

CDR3: CASSFQAANYGYTF
DNA: TGCGCCAGCAGCTTCCAGGCTGCAAACTATGGCTACACCTTC
V: TRBV5-1
size: -
D: -
J: TRBJ1-2

CDR3: CASSRHKNSYEQYF
DNA: TGTGCCAGCAGTCGCCACAAGAACTCCTACGAGCAGTACTTC
V: TRBV6-5
size: -
D: -
J: TRBJ2-7

CDR3: CAISGTGADGEQYF
DNA: TGTGCCATCAGTGGGACAGGGGCAGATGGAGAGCAGTACTTC
V: TRBV10-3
size: -
D: TRBD1
J: TRBJ2-7

CDR3: CASSSRNNYGYTF
DNA: TGTGCCAGCAGTTCCCGTAATAACTATGGCTACACCTTC
V: TRBV28
size: -
D: -
J: TRBJ1-2

CDR3: CASSPREGGQPQHF
DNA: TGTGCCAGTAGTCCCCGGGAGGGTGGTCAGCCCCAGCATTTT
V: TRBV19
size: -
D: -
J: TRBJ1-5

CDR3: CASSDTGLGYTF
DNA: TGTGCCAGCAGTGATACAGGGTTAGGCTACACCTTC
V: TRBV6-1
size: -
D: -
J: TRBJ1-2

CDR3: CASGDTSRGVNQPQHF
DNA: TGTGCTAGTGGTGATACGTCGAGGGGTGTGAATCAGCCCCAGCATTTT
V: TRBV12-5
size: few
D: -
J: TRBJ1-5

CDR3: CASSISRSYNEQFF
DNA: TGTGCCAGTAGTATCTCGCGAAGTTACAATGAGCAGTTCTTC
V: TRBV19
size: -
D: -
J: TRBJ2-1

CDR3: CASSLGTGNYEQYF
DNA: TGCGCCAGCAGCTTGGGGACAGGGAACTACGAGCAGTACTTC
V: TRBV5-1
size: -
D: TRBD1
J: TRBJ2-7

CDR3: CASSDPSSTDTQYF
DNA: TGTGCCAGCAGTGACCCAAGCAGCACAGATACGCAGTATTTT
V: TRBV2
size: -
D: -
J: TRBJ2-3

CDR3: CASSQNGGLETQYF
DNA: TGTGCCAGCAGCCAAAACGGGGGCCTGGAGACCCAGTACTTC
V: TRBV7-2
size: -
D: -
J: TRBJ2-5

CDR3: CASSAEGGSQYF
DNA: TGTGCCAGCAGCGCCGAGGGGGGTTCCCAGTACTTC
V: TRBV9
size: once
D: -
J: TRBJ2-5

CDR3: CASSPPGTDTQYF
DNA: TGTGCCAGCTCACCACCCGGCACAGATACGCAGTATTTT
V: TRBV18
size: -
D: -
J: TRBJ2-3

CDR3: CASSSLGQNNEQFF
DNA: TGCGCCAGCAGCTCCCTCGGACAGAACAATGAGCAGTTCTTC
V: TRBV5-1
size: -
D: -
J: TRBJ2-1

CDR3: CSVSDYQEGYTF
DNA: TGCAGCGTTTCGGACTATCAGGAAGGCTACACCTTC
V: TRBV29-1
size: -
D: -
J: TRBJ1-2

CDR3: CASSPVGTDPNEQFF
DNA: TGTGCCAGCAGCCCTGTCGGGACAGACCCCAATGAGCAGTTCTTC
V: TRBV7-2
size: -
D: TRBD1
J: TRBJ2-1

CDR3: CASSLGTGNYGYTF
DNA: TGTGCCAGCAGCTTGGGGACTGGTAACTATGGCTACACCTTC
V: TRBV5-6
size: -
D: -
J: TRBJ1-2

CDR3: CASSQSTVLNYEQYF
DNA: TGTGCCAGCAGCCAATCGACAGTACTCAACTACGAGCAGTACTTC
V: TRBV14
size: -
D: -
J: TRBJ2-7

CDR3: CASSYRGQNNQPQHF
DNA: TGTGCCAGCAGTTATAGGGGACAGAACAATCAGCCCCAGCATTTT
V: TRBV6-2/TRBV6-3
size: -
D: TRBD1
J: TRBJ1-5

CDR3: CASSSRQELEQYF
DNA: TGTGCCAGCAGCTCCCGACAGGAACTCGAGCAGTACTTC
V: TRBV11-1
size: -
D: -
J: TRBJ2-7

CDR3: CASSQMGGELFF
DNA: TGTGCCAGCAGCCAGATGGGGGGGGAGCTGTTTTTT
V: TRBV11-1
size: -
D: -
J: TRBJ2-2

CDR3: CASSLWTDSYEQYF
DNA: TGTGCCAGCAGCTTGTGGACAGACTCCTACGAGCAGTACTTC
V: TRBV5-5
size: -
D: -
J: TRBJ2-7

CDR3: CAISESAIAGDEKLFF
DNA: TGTGCCATCAGTGAGTCCGCGATAGCAGGCGATGAAAAACTGTTTTTT
V: TRBV10-3
size: -
D: -
J: TRBJ1-4

CDR3: CASSQDHSGPPNTEAFF
DNA: TGCGCCAGCAGCCAAGATCACTCCGGTCCTCCGAACACTGAAGCTTTCTTT
V: TRBV4-3
size: -
D: -
J: TRBJ1-1